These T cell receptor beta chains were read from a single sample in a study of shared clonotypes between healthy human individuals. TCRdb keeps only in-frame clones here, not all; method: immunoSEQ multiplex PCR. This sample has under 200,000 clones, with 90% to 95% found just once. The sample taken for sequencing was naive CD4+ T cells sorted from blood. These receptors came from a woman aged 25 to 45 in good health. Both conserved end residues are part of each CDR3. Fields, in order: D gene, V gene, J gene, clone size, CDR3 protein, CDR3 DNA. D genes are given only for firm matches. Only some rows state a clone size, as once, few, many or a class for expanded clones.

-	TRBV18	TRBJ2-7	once	CASSATANYEQYF	TGTGCCAGCTCAGCAACGGCCAACTACGAGCAGTACTTC
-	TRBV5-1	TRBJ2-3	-	CASSSTLTDTQYF	TGCGCCAGCAGCTCGACTCTAACAGATACGCAGTATTTT
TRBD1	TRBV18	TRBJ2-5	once	CASSVQGAETQYF	TGTGCCAGCTCAGTACAGGGGGCAGAGACCCAGTACTTC
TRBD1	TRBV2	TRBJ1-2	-	CASRIQGSYNYGYTF	TGTGCCAGCAGGATACAGGGGAGCTATAACTATGGCTACACCTTC
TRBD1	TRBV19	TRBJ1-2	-	CASSIATGTGWRGYTF	TGTGCCAGTAGTATAGCTACCGGGACAGGGTGGCGAGGCTACACCTTC
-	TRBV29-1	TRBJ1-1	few	CSVEGRMNTEAFF	TGCAGCGTTGAAGGACGGATGAACACTGAAGCTTTCTTT
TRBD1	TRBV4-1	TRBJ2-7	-	CATRTGCPYEQYF	TGCGCCACTCGGACAGGGTGCCCCTACGAGCAGTACTTC
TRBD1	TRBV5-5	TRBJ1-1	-	CASSFRGHEAFF	TGTGCCAGCAGCTTCAGGGGGCATGAAGCTTTCTTT
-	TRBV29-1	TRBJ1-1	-	CSASTGAEAFF	TGCAGCGCTTCAACAGGAGCTGAAGCTTTCTTT
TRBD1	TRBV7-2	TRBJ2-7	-	CASSWTGGYLYEQYF	TGTGCCAGCAGCTGGACAGGGGGATACCTCTACGAGCAGTACTTC